The next 14 T cell receptor beta chains were all read from a single sample in a study of blood T cell repertoires in COVID-19. Profiling relied on immunoSEQ multiplex PCR, and the TCRdb table lists in-frame clones only, not all of them. The sample records around 200,000 clones, 80% to 90% being singletons. The sequenced sample consisted of peripheral blood. These receptors all come from a man aged 25 to 40 with acute or convalescent COVID-19.

The count of this clone is one. The rearrangement uses TRBV5-4 and TRBJ1-2, with unresolved D. The CDR3 runs 15 residues. The V end lost 0 bases, the J end lost 2 bases, and 11 bases lay between the germline ends. Germline CDR1 and CDR2: SGHNT and YYREEE (reference sequence). The CDR3 is CASSLAAGRNYGYTF. DNA for the CDR3: TGTGCCAGCAGCTTGGCCGCGGGGAGAAACTATGGCTACACCTTC.

The V and J genes are TRBV3-1 (or the pseudogene TRBV3-2) and TRBJ2-5; TRBD2 might be the D (6 bases). Germline loops: CDR1 LGHDT, CDR2 YNNKEL (reference sequence). The CDR3 spans 14 residues. Trimming took off 0 bases at V and 7 bases at J, with 12 bases between the two ends. The CDR3 loop reads CASSQEPRGGTQYF. In DNA form, the CDR3 reads TGTGCCAGCAGCCAAGAACCCCGGGGAGGGACCCAGTACTTC.

This clone has just one count. This chain links TRBV6-6 with TRBJ1-1; the D is unclear. The V gene lost 6 bases and the J gene lost 2 bases, with 16 bases spanning the gap. The V gene's germline CDR1 is MNHNY and CDR2 SVGAGI (reference sequence). This CDR3 has 15 amino acids. This chain's CDR3 is CASRNAGQANTEAFF. DNA of the CDR3: TGTGCCAGCAGAAACGCTGGGCAGGCCAACACTGAAGCTTTCTTT.

The chain employs TRBV6-5 and TRBJ1-2; tentatively, D is TRBD1 (5 bases). Between the trimmed V and J ends, which lost 6 bases and 7 bases, there was a span of 12 bases. Per the germline V gene, CDR1 is MNHEY and CDR2 is SVGAGI. This CDR3 is 12 amino acids long. The CDR3 here is CASRSWGFGYTF. The CDR3 region has the DNA TGTGCCAGCAGATCTTGGGGCTTTGGCTACACCTTC.

This sequence joins TRBV3-1 (or the pseudogene TRBV3-2) and TRBJ2-2; 14 bases align to TRBD2. This CDR3 has 13 residues. V was clipped by 8 bases and J by 7 bases; unmatched bases: 0. CDR1 is LGHDT and CDR2 is YNNKEL in the germline V gene (reference sequence). CDR3 protein: CASGLAGGGELFF. The CDR3 nucleotides read TGTGCCAGCGGACTAGCGGGGGGCGGGGAGCTGTTTTTT.

V and J are TRBV5-5 and TRBJ1-2; 7 bases are shared with TRBD1. CDR1 SGHKS and CDR2 YYEKEE come from the germline V gene (reference sequence). Unmatched junction bases numbered 6, after V lost 4 bases and J lost 0 bases. CDR3 length: 15 amino acids. CDR3 bases: TGTGCCAGCAGCCCTACAGGGGCATCTAACTATGGCTACACCTTC. Its translation: CASSPTGASNYGYTF.

The chain couples TRBV28 to TRBJ2-7; D ambiguous. From germline, CDR1 is MDHEN and CDR2 SYDVKM. Between the trimmed V and J ends, which lost 6 bases and 0 bases, there was a span of 21 bases. The CDR3 spans 17 residues. The CDR3 loop is CASSTPRLRKNSYEQYF. In nucleotides, the CDR3 is TGTGCCAGCAGCACCCCCCGCCTGAGAAAAAACTCCTACGAGCAGTACTTC.

The chain has TRBV27 and TRBJ2-3, with 13 bases that match TRBD2. Germline V gives CDR1 MNHEY, CDR2 SMNVEV (reference sequence). V shed 6 bases, J shed 1 base, and the junction held 7 bases outside the gene matches. The length of the CDR3 is 17 residues. As DNA, the CDR3 is TGTGCCAGCAGACTAACTAGCGGGGGGGCGCGCACAGATACGCAGTATTTT. Its translation: CASRLTSGGARTDTQYF.

V gene TRBV4-1 combines with J gene TRBJ2-7, with D possibly matching TRBD2 (5 bases). Between the trimmed V and J ends, which lost 1 base and 6 bases, there was a span of 16 bases. The germline CDR1 and CDR2 sequences are MGHRA and YSYEKL. The CDR3 contains 15 residues. The CDR3 sequence: CASSQGTLDRGEQYF. The CDR3 bases are TGCGCCAGCAGCCAAGGCACACTAGATCGGGGCGAGCAGTACTTC.

V and J are TRBV6-5 and TRBJ1-2, with D uncertain. V was pared by 5 bases and J by 4 bases, with 17 bases between. Germline values: CDR1 MNHEY, CDR2 SVGAGI. This CDR3 comprises 15 residues. CDR3 residues: CASSPSIGLAYGYTF. CDR3 DNA sequence: TGTGCCAGCAGTCCTTCCATTGGACTGGCCTATGGCTACACCTTC.

This rearrangement joins TRBV6-2 or TRBV6-3 to TRBJ1-5; D not resolved. Trimming left V 6 bases short and J 7 bases short, with 10 bases between. This CDR3 is 12 amino acids long. Looked up from germline, CDR1 is MNHEY and CDR2 is SVGEGT. The CDR3 sequence: CASSGHSQPQHF. The CDR3 DNA is TGTGCCAGCAGCGGCCATTCACAGCCCCAGCATTTT.

The chain links TRBV18 to TRBJ1-1; D remains unclear. Germline V gene sequence: CDR1 KGHSH, CDR2 LQKENI. The V and J ends lost 0 bases and 3 bases respectively, with 8 bases between them. This CDR3 comprises 14 residues. CDR3 in amino acids: CASSPPREDTEAFF. Here the CDR3 DNA reads TGTGCCAGCTCACCACCACGGGAGGACACTGAAGCTTTCTTT.

The V call is TRBV28, the J call TRBJ2-7; D unresolved. Trimming cost V 5 bases and J 0 bases, with 14 bases left between them. Germline V gives CDR1 MDHEN, CDR2 SYDVKM. The CDR3 loop spans 15 amino acids. The DNA for the CDR3 is TGTGCCAGCAGTCCCCCCGGTGCCACCTCCTACGAGCAGTACTTC. Residues: CASSPPGATSYEQYF.

The chain carries TRBV27 and TRBJ2-5, with 14 bases matching TRBD2. J gave up 5 bases and V 5 bases, and 7 bases lay outside the gene matches. CDR1 is MNHEY, CDR2 SMNVEV, per germline (reference sequence). The CDR3 is 16 residues long. CDR3 residues: CASSTGTSGSSETQYF. The CDR3 DNA is TGTGCCAGCAGTACGGGGACTAGCGGGAGCTCGGAGACCCAGTACTTC.